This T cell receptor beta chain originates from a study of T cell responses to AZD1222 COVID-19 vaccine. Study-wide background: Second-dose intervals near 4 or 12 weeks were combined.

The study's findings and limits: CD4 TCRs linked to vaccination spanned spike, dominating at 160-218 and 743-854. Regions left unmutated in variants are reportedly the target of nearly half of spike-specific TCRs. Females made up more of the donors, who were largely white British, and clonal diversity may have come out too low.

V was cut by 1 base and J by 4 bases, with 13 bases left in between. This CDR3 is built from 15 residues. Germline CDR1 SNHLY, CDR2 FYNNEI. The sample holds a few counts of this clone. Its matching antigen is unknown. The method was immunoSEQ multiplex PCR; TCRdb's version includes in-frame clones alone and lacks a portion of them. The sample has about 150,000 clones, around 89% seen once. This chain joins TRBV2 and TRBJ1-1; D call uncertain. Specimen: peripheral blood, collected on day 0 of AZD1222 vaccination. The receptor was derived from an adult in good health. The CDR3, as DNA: TGTGCCAGCAGTGAAGTTTGGTCCTCGGTCACTGAAGCTTTCTTT. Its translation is CASSEVWSSVTEAFF.